Listed below are T cell receptor beta chains from one sample, sequenced in a study of T cell responses to AZD1222 COVID-19 vaccine. Produced via immunoSEQ multiplex PCR; TCRdb's table is partial and in-frame only. The table has some 150,000 clones, roughly 91% seen once. Material: peripheral blood, obtained on day 0 of AZD1222 vaccination. Source of these receptors: an adult in good health. The CDR3 runs from the conserved cysteine through the conserved F or W. Fields, in order: D gene, CDR3 length, clone size, V gene, J gene, CDR3 DNA, CDR3 protein. The D gene is left open where the match is weak. The size entry is marked missing in some rows and otherwise reads once, few, many or a size class.

d_gene: NA; len: 16; abundance: NA; v_gene: TRBV30; j_gene: TRBJ1-2; CDR3nt: TGTGCCTGGAGTGTACGGGCCACCCGGAGGAGCTATGGCTACACCTTC; CDR3aa: CAWSVRATRRSYGYTF
d_gene: TRBD2; len: 17; abundance: NA; v_gene: TRBV4-2; j_gene: TRBJ2-2; CDR3nt: TGTGCCAGCAGCTTTGTCGTAGCGGGCTCGAACACCGGGGAGCTGTTTTTT; CDR3aa: CASSFVVAGSNTGELFF
d_gene: NA; len: 11; abundance: NA; v_gene: TRBV29-1; j_gene: TRBJ1-3; CDR3nt: TGCAGCGCCCAGCAGGGAAACACCATATATTTT; CDR3aa: CSAQQGNTIYF
d_gene: NA; len: 15; abundance: NA; v_gene: TRBV5-1; j_gene: TRBJ1-2; CDR3nt: TGCGCCAGCAGCCTCGGGATAGGGGGTGACTATGGCTACACCTTC; CDR3aa: CASSLGIGGDYGYTF
d_gene: TRBD2; len: 14; abundance: NA; v_gene: TRBV6-5; j_gene: TRBJ2-3; CDR3nt: TGTGCCAGCAGTTCGGCTAGCGGGGTTGATACGCAGTATTTT; CDR3aa: CASSSASGVDTQYF
d_gene: NA; len: 14; abundance: NA; v_gene: TRBV9; j_gene: TRBJ2-7; CDR3nt: TGTGCCAGCAGCGTACAATCCGCCTCCTACGAGCAGTACTTC; CDR3aa: CASSVQSASYEQYF
d_gene: NA; len: 14; abundance: NA; v_gene: TRBV10-3; j_gene: TRBJ1-2; CDR3nt: TGTGCCATCAGTGAGCTAACAGAGAACTATGGCTACACCTTC; CDR3aa: CAISELTENYGYTF
d_gene: NA; len: 14; abundance: once; v_gene: TRBV18; j_gene: TRBJ1-4; CDR3nt: TGTGCCAGCTCACTCACCGGGACTAATGAAAAACTGTTTTTT; CDR3aa: CASSLTGTNEKLFF
d_gene: NA; len: 14; abundance: NA; v_gene: TRBV9; j_gene: TRBJ1-3; CDR3nt: TGTGCCAGCAGCGCCCCCGGATCTGGAAACACCATATATTTT; CDR3aa: CASSAPGSGNTIYF
d_gene: NA; len: 17; abundance: NA; v_gene: TRBV20-1; j_gene: TRBJ2-6; CDR3nt: TGCAGTGCTAGTCCCGGCCAGGCAGTCTCTGGGGCCAACGTCCTGACTTTC; CDR3aa: CSASPGQAVSGANVLTF
d_gene: NA; len: 10; abundance: NA; v_gene: TRBV28; j_gene: TRBJ2-7; CDR3nt: TGTGCCAGCAGTTTCAACGAGCAGTACTTC; CDR3aa: CASSFNEQYF
d_gene: NA; len: 16; abundance: NA; v_gene: TRBV7-3; j_gene: TRBJ1-1; CDR3nt: TGTGCCAGCAGCTTAAGGGCAGGGAATGGGAACACTGAAGCTTTCTTT; CDR3aa: CASSLRAGNGNTEAFF
d_gene: NA; len: 15; abundance: NA; v_gene: TRBV11-1; j_gene: TRBJ2-7; CDR3nt: TGTGCCAGCAGCTTAGGATCCGGGGACCTCTACGAGCAGTACTTC; CDR3aa: CASSLGSGDLYEQYF
d_gene: TRBD1; len: 17; abundance: NA; v_gene: TRBV28; j_gene: TRBJ1-4; CDR3nt: TGTGCCAGCCGACTCTCCCGGGACAGGCGACCTAATGAAAAACTGTTTTTT; CDR3aa: CASRLSRDRRPNEKLFF
d_gene: TRBD1; len: 16; abundance: NA; v_gene: TRBV2; j_gene: TRBJ1-1; CDR3nt: TGTGCCAGCAGTGACGGACAGGGTCTAGCCTTCTTTGAAGCTTTCTTT; CDR3aa: CASSDGQGLAFFEAFF
d_gene: NA; len: 14; abundance: NA; v_gene: TRBV19; j_gene: TRBJ2-3; CDR3nt: TGTGCCAGTAGTTCCGGACCGATCACAGATACGCAGTATTTT; CDR3aa: CASSSGPITDTQYF
d_gene: NA; len: 14; abundance: NA; v_gene: TRBV19; j_gene: TRBJ2-1; CDR3nt: TGTGCCAGTAGTATAAGTGACAGGTGGAATGAGCAGTTCTTC; CDR3aa: CASSISDRWNEQFF